These 12 T cell receptor beta chains originate from one sample sequenced in a study of blood T cell repertoires in COVID-19. This table comes from immunoSEQ multiplex PCR, and its TCRdb copy is limited to in-frame clones, with some not included. This table holds approximately 45,000 clones, about 88% found once. Input material: peripheral blood. These receptors originate from a man between 35 and 55 years old with active COVID-19.

The V gene is TRBV6-1, the J gene TRBJ1-5; possible D gene TRBD1, 5 bases. Between the trimmed V and J ends, which lost 0 bases and 9 bases, there was a span of 12 bases. CDR1 MNHNS and CDR2 SASEGT come from the germline V gene. The CDR3 has 14 residues. The CDR3 loop reads CASSEAGLQSPQHF. For the CDR3, the DNA is TGTGCCAGCAGTGAAGCGGGGCTACAATCGCCCCAGCATTTT.

V is TRBV4-2 and J is TRBJ1-1; 8 bases are shared with TRBD1. Germline values: CDR1 LGHNA, CDR2 YNFKEQ. V trimming: 0 bases; J trimming: 0 bases; junction bases outside the gene matches: 9. The CDR3 length is 18 residues. In DNA form, the CDR3 reads TGTGCCAGCAGCCAAGAGGGTCCAGGGGGCGGATTGAACACTGAAGCTTTCTTT. It yields the protein CASSQEGPGGGLNTEAFF.

The V and J genes are TRBV7-2 and TRBJ2-1; D is perhaps TRBD1 (5 bases). From germline, CDR1 is SGHTA and CDR2 FQGNSA. CDR3 length equals 13 residues. With 3 bases removed from V and 7 bases from J, the gap between germline ends came to 10 bases. Here the CDR3 DNA reads TGTGCCAGCAGCTTTAACTACAGGAATGAGCAGTTCTTC. Amino acids: CASSFNYRNEQFF.

CDR3: CASSLGGSSYEQYF. The DNA for the CDR3 is TGTGCCAGCAGTTTGGGCGGGAGCTCCTACGAGCAGTACTTC. The genes are TRBV27 and TRBJ2-7; the match to TRBD2 covers 7 bases. With 3 bases clipped from V and 0 bases from J, the junction kept 2 bases outside the gene matches. The CDR3 contains 14 residues. CDR1 and CDR2 (germline): MNHEY, SMNVEV (reference sequence).

This clone occurred once. CDR3 sequence: CASRNSGGPLDTQYF. CDR3 DNA sequence: TGTGCCAGCAGGAATTCGGGAGGGCCGTTAGATACGCAGTATTTT. The rearrangement uses TRBV6-6 and TRBJ2-3, with 8 nucleotides matching TRBD2. V lost 6 bases to trimming and J lost 5 bases; unmatched junction nucleotides: 10. CDR1 and CDR2 from the germline V gene are MNHNY and SVGAGI (reference sequence). The CDR3 runs 15 residues.

The chain is built from TRBV5-1 and TRBJ2-7, with a weak D call TRBD1 (6 bases). The V gene's germline CDR1 is SGHRS and CDR2 YFSETQ. Trimming removed 4 bases at V and 0 bases at J, with 17 bases between. CDR3 size: 16 residues. Here the CDR3 reads CASSLGVTGPSYEQYF. The CDR3 coding sequence is TGCGCCAGCAGCCTAGGGGTGACAGGACCCTCCTACGAGCAGTACTTC.

The CDR3 loop reads CASSFGAAETQYF. The CDR3 DNA follows: TGTGCCAGCAGCTTTGGGGCTGCCGAGACCCAGTACTTC. The gene calls are TRBV7-3 and TRBJ2-5; possible D gene TRBD1, 5 bases. Per germline, CDR1 SGHTA and CDR2 FQGTGA. Trimming removed 3 bases at V and 5 bases at J, with 10 bases between. This CDR3 region has 13 residues.

V is TRBV2 and J is TRBJ2-7; 10 bases match TRBD1. This CDR3 region has 15 residues. The V gene's germline CDR1 is SNHLY and CDR2 FYNNEI. V was pared by 6 bases and J by 1 base, with 6 bases of the junction left unmatched. CDR3 bases: TGTGCCAGCAGGGAGGGGACAGGGGCTTCCTACGAGCAGTACTTC. It translates to CASREGTGASYEQYF.

The chain is built from TRBV7-6 and TRBJ2-7; 10 nucleotides line up with TRBD1. From germline, CDR1 is SGHVS and CDR2 FNYEAQ. This CDR3 has 15 residues. V shed 5 bases, J shed 3 bases, and the junction held 7 bases outside the gene matches. The CDR3 DNA is TGTGCCAGCAGCGTATCCGGGACAGGGGTCTACGAGCAGTACTTC. It specifies CASSVSGTGVYEQYF. Full variable domain (missing parts from reference TRBV7-6 and TRBJ2-7): GAGVSQSPRYKVTKRGQDVALRCDPISGHVSLYWYRQALGQGPEFLTYFNYEAQQDKSGLPNDRFSAERPEGSISTLTIQRTEQRDSAMYRCASSVSGTGVYEQYFGPGTRLTVT.

The rearrangement links TRBV5-1 to TRBJ1-5; D is unclear. The germline gives CDR1 SGHRS, CDR2 YFSETQ. The CDR3 is 14 residues long. V gave up 0 bases and J gave up 4 bases, with 8 bases separating them. The DNA for the CDR3 is TGCGCCAGCAGCTTGGTGGGAGAAAATCAGCCCCAGCATTTT. Protein sequence: CASSLVGENQPQHF.

This chain links TRBV3-1 (or the pseudogene TRBV3-2) with TRBJ1-6; TRBD1 matches 9 bases. The V gene end was trimmed by 4 bases and the J gene end by 8 bases; junction bases not matched to a gene: 3. The CDR3 is made up of 14 amino acids. CDR1 is LGHDT and CDR2 is YNNKEL in the germline V gene (reference sequence). The CDR3 reads CASSLGQGHSPLHF. The DNA for the CDR3 is TGTGCCAGCAGCCTTGGACAGGGGCATTCACCCCTCCACTTT.

The V and J genes are TRBV5-1 and TRBJ1-1; no clear D. V was trimmed by 6 bases and J by 0 bases, leaving 12 bases between them. CDR3 length equals 14 residues. Germline V gene data show CDR1 as SGHRS and CDR2 as YFSETQ. CDR3 DNA: TGCGCCAGCACTCTGGGCTCGATGAACACTGAAGCTTTCTTT. Encoded protein: CASTLGSMNTEAFF.